A selection of T cell receptor beta chains follows, all from one sample in a study of T cell changes during pregnancy in multiple sclerosis. Clones were read by immunoSEQ multiplex PCR, and TCRdb kept only the in-frame ones, dropping some. The sample includes more than 35,000 clones, 92% seen only once; the top ten take around 0.78%. The specimen was CD4+ T cells from peripheral blood mononuclear cells, collected in the third trimester of pregnancy. The receptor set was obtained from a female donor with multiple sclerosis, enrolled in a pregnancy study. Both conserved end residues are part of each CDR3. The order of the fields is clone size, J gene, V gene, D gene, CDR3 protein, CDR3 DNA. A D gene is named only where the DNA matches it firmly. Only part of the rows carry a size: once, few, many, or a class if the clone is expanded.

>NA|TRBJ2-2|TRBV6-5|TRBD2
CASSTTSGDTGELFF
TGTGCCAGCAGTACTACTAGCGGCGACACCGGGGAGCTGTTTTTT
>NA|TRBJ2-2|TRBV2|TRBD2
CASSGRGEVSSGRGAGELFF
TGTGCCAGCAGTGGCCGGGGGGAGGTCAGTAGCGGGAGGGGCGCCGGGGAGCTGTTTTTT
>NA|TRBJ2-1|TRBV5-3|TRBD1
CARSPKGQPSYNEQFF
TGTGCCAGAAGCCCTAAGGGACAGCCCTCCTACAATGAGCAGTTCTTC
>NA|TRBJ2-1|TRBV11-2|TRBD2
CASSPSGRAYNEQFF
TGTGCCAGCAGCCCTAGCGGGAGGGCCTACAATGAGCAGTTCTTC
>NA|TRBJ2-7|TRBV6-6|NA
CASSFNRRTDYEQYF
TGTGCCAGCAGTTTCAACCGGCGGACAGACTACGAGCAGTACTTC
>once|TRBJ2-7|TRBV11-2|NA
CASSFTPQSYEQYF
TGTGCCAGCAGCTTTACTCCCCAATCTTACGAGCAGTACTTC
>NA|TRBJ2-2|TRBV7-9|NA
CASSLDGWGDSTGELFF
TGTGCCAGCAGCTTAGACGGTTGGGGGGACAGTACCGGGGAGCTGTTTTTT
>NA|TRBJ2-1|TRBV5-1|NA
CASSLDGAKDNEQFF
TGCGCCAGCAGCTTGGATGGGGCCAAGGACAATGAGCAGTTCTTC
>NA|TRBJ2-5|TRBV5-1|NA
CASSLTTSGETQYF
TGCGCCAGCAGCTTAACGACGTCGGGGGAGACCCAGTACTTC
>NA|TRBJ2-7|TRBV9|TRBD2
CASSVGLAGERQYF
TGTGCCAGCAGCGTAGGTCTAGCGGGAGAAAGGCAGTACTTC
>NA|TRBJ2-1|TRBV5-1|NA
CASSLASGTFYNEQFF
TGCGCCAGCAGCTTGGCCTCCGGGACTTTTTACAATGAGCAGTTCTTC
>NA|TRBJ1-5|TRBV30|NA
CAWSGTDNQPQHF
TGTGCCTGGAGTGGGACTGATAATCAGCCCCAGCATTTT
>NA|TRBJ1-2|TRBV6-5|TRBD1
CASSWDRRKVGYTF
TGTGCCAGCAGTTGGGACAGAAGAAAAGTGGGCTACACCTTC
>once|TRBJ2-7|TRBV5-4|NA
CASSFIGTPDGEQYF
TGTGCCAGCAGTTTCATTGGGACACCAGACGGCGAGCAGTACTTC
>NA|TRBJ2-7|TRBV14|NA
CASSRYVAGSGSLISYEQYF
TGTGCCAGCAGCCGTTACGTGGCCGGGAGTGGTTCCCTCATTTCCTACGAGCAGTACTTC
>NA|TRBJ2-5|TRBV4-2|NA
CASSQVAVEETQYF
TGTGCCAGCAGCCAAGTCGCGGTAGAAGAGACCCAGTACTTC
>NA|TRBJ1-6|TRBV14|NA
CASSPMGRLNSPLHF
TGTGCCAGCAGCCCCATGGGGCGGCTGAATTCACCCCTCCACTTT
>NA|TRBJ2-3|TRBV7-9|NA
CASSLLSTDTQYF
TGTGCCAGCAGCTTATTAAGCACAGATACGCAGTATTTT
>NA|TRBJ2-3|TRBV5-4|NA
CASSLDYTDTQYF
TGTGCCAGCAGCTTGGATTATACAGATACGCAGTATTTT
>once|TRBJ2-2|TRBV7-7|NA
CASSLTGGAGELFF
TGTGCCAGCAGCTTAACAGGGGGGGCCGGGGAGCTGTTTTTT
>NA|TRBJ1-2|TRBV5-6|TRBD1
CASSLGTGGAGGYTF
TGTGCCAGCAGCTTGGGGACAGGGGGCGCGGGCGGCTACACCTTC
>NA|TRBJ2-4|TRBV27|NA
CASSFATSQNIQYF
TGTGCCAGCAGTTTTGCGACTTCTCAAAACATTCAGTACTTC
>once|TRBJ2-3|TRBV28|TRBD2
CASSLYLAGEDTQYF
TGTGCCAGCAGTTTATACTTAGCGGGAGAAGATACGCAGTATTTT
>NA|TRBJ2-4|TRBV5-4|NA
CASRSLGADIQYF
TGTGCCAGCAGATCTTTAGGGGCGGACATTCAGTACTTC
>NA|TRBJ1-2|TRBV5-4|TRBD1
CASSPTPSGTGNGYTF
TGTGCCAGCAGCCCCACCCCCTCCGGGACAGGGAATGGCTACACCTTC
>NA|TRBJ2-7|TRBV19|NA
CASMDRSYEQYF
TGTGCCAGTATGGACAGATCCTACGAGCAGTACTTC
>NA|TRBJ2-5|TRBV10-1|NA
CATSERIQETQYF
TGCGCCACTTCGGAGCGTATCCAAGAGACCCAGTACTTC
>once|TRBJ2-1|TRBV7-7|TRBD2
CASSPGLAGEVEQFF
TGTGCCAGCAGCCCGGGACTAGCGGGAGAGGTTGAGCAGTTCTTC
>NA|TRBJ1-3|TRBV7-9|NA
CASSLSLSSGNTIYF
TGTGCCAGCAGCTTAAGTTTGAGCTCTGGAAACACCATATATTTT
>NA|TRBJ1-1|TRBV7-2|NA
CASSPINTEAFF
TGTGCCAGCAGCCCAATTAACACTGAAGCTTTCTTT
>NA|TRBJ2-7|TRBV5-8|NA
CASSRTLLYEQYF
TGTGCCAGCTCGCGGACTCTCCTCTACGAGCAGTACTTC
>NA|TRBJ2-4|TRBV7-9|TRBD1
CASSAGQGVDKNIQYF
TGTGCCAGCAGCGCGGGACAGGGTGTAGACAAAAACATTCAGTACTTC
>once|TRBJ2-2|TRBV10-1|TRBD2
CACSTSGTGELFF
TGCGCCTGTTCGACTAGCGGGACCGGGGAGCTGTTTTTT
>NA|TRBJ2-7|TRBV30|TRBD2
CAWSDLSGPYGEQYF
TGTGCCTGGAGTGACCTTAGCGGGCCCTACGGCGAGCAGTACTTC
>NA|TRBJ2-7|TRBV5-1|NA
CASSASPGSSYEQYF
TGCGCCAGCAGCGCTTCTCCGGGGTCCTCCTACGAGCAGTACTTC
>NA|TRBJ2-1|TRBV9|NA
CASSPTERGGNEQFF
TGTGCCAGCAGCCCCACCGAACGGGGTGGGAATGAGCAGTTCTTC
>NA|TRBJ1-2|TRBV4-1|NA
CASSQAFGVSNYGYTF
TGCGCCAGCAGCCAGGCTTTTGGTGTTTCAAACTATGGCTACACCTTC
>NA|TRBJ1-4|TRBV7-2|NA
CASSSGGRGSREKLFF
TGTGCCAGCAGCTCCGGGGGGAGGGGGTCGCGTGAAAAACTGTTTTTT
>NA|TRBJ2-7|TRBV11-2|TRBD2
CASSPRGGRAYEQYF
TGTGCCAGCAGCCCACGGGGCGGGAGGGCCTACGAGCAGTACTTC
>few|TRBJ1-1|TRBV30|NA
CAWSGGQNTEAFF
TGTGCCTGGAGTGGAGGACAGAACACTGAAGCTTTCTTT
>NA|TRBJ2-3|TRBV5-4|TRBD2
CASSPGLAGARADTQYF
TGTGCCAGCAGCCCGGGACTAGCGGGAGCACGGGCAGATACGCAGTATTTT
>few|TRBJ1-2|TRBV6-5|TRBD1
CASSPAGGANKGYTF
TGTGCCAGCAGTCCCGCAGGGGGCGCCAATAAAGGCTACACCTTC
>NA|TRBJ2-5|TRBV4-2|TRBD2
CASSPGGAGDGETQYF
TGTGCCAGCAGCCCCGGGGGAGCGGGAGACGGAGAGACCCAGTACTTC
>NA|TRBJ2-7|TRBV28|NA
CASSRPDTASYEQYF
TGTGCCAGCAGCCGTCCGGACACGGCCTCCTACGAGCAGTACTTC
>NA|TRBJ2-5|TRBV19|TRBD1
CASSISTGLRVTQYF
TGTGCCAGTAGTATATCGACAGGGCTTCGGGTGACCCAGTACTTC
>NA|TRBJ1-2|TRBV25-1|TRBD1
CASSESRGTGAGYTF
TGTGCCAGCAGTGAATCGAGGGGAACAGGGGCGGGCTACACCTTC
>NA|TRBJ2-3|TRBV18|NA
CASSPRTPTDTQYF
TGTGCCAGCTCACCAAGGACACCCACAGATACGCAGTATTTT
>NA|TRBJ2-7|TRBV30|NA
CAYGTHRYEQYF
TGTGCCTACGGGACTCACAGGTACGAGCAGTACTTC
>once|TRBJ2-4|TRBV28|TRBD1
CASSSYGQGALAKNIQYF
TGTGCCAGCAGTTCCTATGGACAGGGGGCGCTGGCCAAAAACATTCAGTACTTC
>NA|TRBJ1-1|TRBV29-1|NA
CSDSGGVAFF
TGCAGCGATTCTGGGGGGGTGGCTTTCTTT
>NA|TRBJ2-2|TRBV6-5|TRBD1
CASTGQGAGTGELFF
TGTGCCAGCACCGGACAGGGGGCAGGGACCGGGGAGCTGTTTTTT
>once|TRBJ2-1|TRBV7-3|TRBD2
CASSAKTSGPHNEQFF
TGTGCCAGCAGCGCAAAAACTAGCGGGCCCCACAATGAGCAGTTCTTC
>NA|TRBJ2-3|TRBV12-5|NA
CASGLVLDTDTQYF
TGTGCTAGTGGTTTGGTACTAGACACAGATACGCAGTATTTT
>NA|TRBJ2-5|TRBV27|TRBD2
CASRAGTSGGETQYF
TGTGCCAGCAGAGCCGGGACTAGCGGGGGAGAGACCCAGTACTTC